This T cell receptor (beta chain) is from a study of control samples from healthy donors and cancer patients (dated by TCRdb to about 2020). Compared with germline, V lacks 0 bases and J lacks 5 bases; bases without a gene match: 6. The germline V gene (reference sequence) yields LGHDT for CDR1 and YNNKEL for CDR2. The CDR3, cysteine through phenylalanine, is 16 amino acids long. Only the CDR3 portion is preserved as DNA: 48 bases, with reading frame beginning at the first base. Libraries were prepared through the immunoSEQ multiplex PCR assay. TCRdb stores this immuneACCESS table with in-frame sequences only. Part of the clones is absent; in the studies checked, under half of the shortfall reflects unresolved V genes, and no reason is known for the rest. For this sample the table gives around 140,000 clones, of which 80% to 95% were detected only once. 3.2% of the sample goes to the ten largest clones.

In the case of this clone: The antigen it binds to is not known. Base qualities are not provided; no much larger clone lies one nucleotide away.

The source material was blood. The sequence was collected from a man younger than 45 in good health. Here the chain combines TRBV3-1 (or the pseudogene TRBV3-2) and TRBJ1-2; TRBD1 agrees with 10 junctional bases. The DNA sequence follows: TGTGCCAGCAGCCAAGAGGGACAGGGGCTAGGGTATGGCTACACCTTC. This translates into CASSQEGQGLGYGYTF.